The entry that follows covers one T cell receptor beta chain sequence. What it binds is not known. The germline CDR1 and CDR2 sequences are SGHAT and FQNNGV. The CDR3 contains 16 residues. From the 5' RACE reads, TCRdb lists one entry per CDR3 protein and no DNA. The sample has 140,000 to 150,000 distinct CDR3 sequences, and its top ten clones hold around 12%. The data originate from a study of T cells expressing NK-cell markers. The study's findings and limits: NKG2C+ dominant clonotypes from roughly 6 donors made up about 1.0-7.5% of CD8+ T cells.

V is TRBV11-2 and J is TRBJ2-5; the D call of TRBD2 rests on TCRdb alone, since no DNA is present to check it. The sequence came from a man aged 18-30 years in good health. The sample was blood T cells: a sorted CD56 or NKG2C T cell subset, CD4+ or CD8+ T cells, or bulk PBMC T cells (not recorded which). The CDR3 sequence: CASSSRLEAHQETQYF.